The rows below give T cell receptor beta chains drawn from one sample of a study of cytomegalovirus exposure and HLA in healthy donors. The protocol was immunoSEQ multiplex PCR, while the TCRdb copy is restricted to in-frame clones and leaves out a portion. Among about 110,000 clones listed, around 79% were seen once. Material: PBMCs. These receptors originate from a man aged 55 to 70 in good health and CMV-seronegative. Each CDR3 is given with its conserved first and last residue. The D gene is left open where the match is weak. The size entry is marked missing in some rows and otherwise reads once, few, many or a size class.

>.|TRBV2|.|TRBJ1-1
CASSEGRVGTEAFF
TGTGCCAGCAGTGAAGGCAGGGTTGGCACTGAAGCTTTCTTT
>.|TRBV7-9|.|TRBJ1-1
CASSLYQDSEAFF
TGTGCCAGCAGCTTATATCAGGACAGTGAAGCTTTCTTT
>.|TRBV4-1|once|TRBJ2-3
CASSLAGAVDTQYF
TGCGCCAGCAGCTTGGCAGGGGCTGTAGATACGCAGTATTTT
>TRBD2|TRBV4-2|.|TRBJ2-3
CASSQLLSGGGSTDTQYF
TGTGCCAGCAGCCAACTCCTTAGCGGGGGAGGTAGCACAGATACGCAGTATTTT
>.|TRBV19|.|TRBJ2-2
CASSISWGRKHGELFF
TGTGCCAGTAGTATTTCGTGGGGGCGGAAGCACGGGGAGCTGTTTTTT
>TRBD2|TRBV5-5|few|TRBJ2-3
CASSYRQVRAGGSDTQYF
TGTGCCAGCAGCTATCGGCAAGTTCGTGCGGGGGGGTCAGATACGCAGTATTTT
>.|TRBV9|.|TRBJ2-1
CASSVGQGTNEQFF
TGTGCCAGCAGCGTAGGGCAGGGAACGAATGAGCAGTTCTTC
>TRBD2|TRBV10-3|.|TRBJ2-1
CAISEVAGGSYNEQFF
TGTGCCATCAGTGAAGTAGCGGGGGGATCCTACAATGAGCAGTTCTTC
>TRBD2|TRBV9|.|TRBJ2-7
CASSDAGGQRQYF
TGTGCCAGCAGCGACGCGGGGGGGCAAAGGCAGTACTTC
>.|TRBV19|.|TRBJ1-2
CASSIVKGDYGYTF
TGTGCCAGTAGTATAGTCAAGGGAGACTATGGCTACACCTTC
>TRBD1|TRBV6-4|once|TRBJ2-2
CASSRDRNTGELFF
TGTGCCAGCAGTCGGGACAGGAACACCGGGGAGCTGTTTTTT
>TRBD1|TRBV28|.|TRBJ1-5
CASSVGQIINQPQHF
TGTGCCAGCAGTGTGGGACAGATAATCAATCAGCCCCAGCATTTT
>.|TRBV27|.|TRBJ2-1
CASSSNNEQFF
TGTGCCAGCAGTTCAAACAATGAGCAGTTCTTC
>TRBD2|TRBV7-8|.|TRBJ2-2
CASVPGTSFVGELFF
TGTGCCAGCGTTCCCGGGACTAGCTTTGTCGGGGAGCTGTTTTTT
>.|TRBV4-3|few|TRBJ1-4
CASRPSRGSNEKLFF
TGCGCCAGCAGACCTTCCAGGGGTAGTAATGAAAAACTGTTTTTT
>TRBD1|TRBV6-5|.|TRBJ2-3
CASSYRQGARDTQYF
TGTGCCAGCAGTTACAGACAGGGGGCGCGAGATACGCAGTATTTT
>.|TRBV27|.|TRBJ2-1
CATLTGYNEQFF
TGTGCCACATTGACAGGCTACAATGAGCAGTTCTTC
>.|TRBV6-5|.|TRBJ2-3
CASSFQATDTQYF
TGTGCCAGCAGTTTCCAAGCGACAGATACGCAGTATTTT
>TRBD2|TRBV5-4|.|TRBJ2-3
CASSRPTSGGTDTQYF
TGTGCCAGCAGCCGACCGACTAGCGGGGGCACAGATACGCAGTATTTT
>TRBD1|TRBV5-1|.|TRBJ1-2
CASSPYRGVSYGYTF
TGCGCCAGCAGTCCCTACAGGGGAGTTTCTTATGGCTACACCTTC
>TRBD2|TRBV2|.|TRBJ2-3
CASSLAGGGQGTQYF
TGTGCCAGCAGTCTAGCGGGGGGGGGCCAAGGTACGCAGTATTTT
>TRBD1|TRBV7-6|.|TRBJ1-2
CASSPAPGQGVVGYTF
TGTGCCAGCAGCCCGGCACCGGGACAGGGGGTTGTTGGCTACACCTTC
>.|TRBV5-1|.|TRBJ2-4
CASSHGDRGTLAKNIQYF
TGCGCCAGCAGTCACGGGGACCGGGGGACCCTAGCCAAAAACATTCAGTACTTC
>TRBD1|TRBV11-1|.|TRBJ2-5
CASGQGAWETQYF
TGTGCCAGCGGGCAGGGGGCTTGGGAGACCCAGTACTTC
>.|TRBV15|.|TRBJ2-7
CATSRDAGSYEQYF
TGTGCCACCAGCAGAGATGCAGGTTCCTACGAGCAGTACTTC
>TRBD2|TRBV18|.|TRBJ2-7
CASSPAASGSYEQYF
TGTGCCAGCTCACCAGCCGCTAGCGGCTCCTACGAGCAGTACTTC
>TRBD1|TRBV7-6|.|TRBJ2-1
CASSQFGTGFDEQFF
TGTGCCAGCAGCCAATTCGGGACAGGGTTCGATGAGCAGTTCTTC
>TRBD2|TRBV7-6|.|TRBJ2-1
CASSPQAGESYNEQFF
TGTGCCAGCAGCCCACAGGCGGGGGAGTCCTACAATGAGCAGTTCTTC
>.|TRBV11-2|.|TRBJ1-4
CASSSRWDTTTNEKLFF
TGTGCCAGCAGCTCCCGGTGGGACACCACAACTAATGAAAAACTGTTTTTT
>.|TRBV30|.|TRBJ1-1
CAWSRQQNTEAFF
TGTGCCTGGAGCCGACAGCAGAACACTGAAGCTTTCTTT
>.|TRBV5-6|.|TRBJ2-1
CASSLRRGLGDEQFF
TGTGCCAGCAGCTTGCGGCGGGGGCTCGGGGATGAGCAGTTCTTC
>TRBD1|TRBV4-1|.|TRBJ1-4
CASSQPDRGNEKLFF
TGCGCCAGCAGCCAACCCGACAGGGGTAATGAAAAACTGTTTTTT
>.|TRBV29-1|.|TRBJ1-2
CSVEGYRGRMRYTF
TGCAGCGTTGAAGGGTATAGGGGTAGGATGCGCTACACCTTC
>TRBD1|TRBV19|.|TRBJ1-5
CASRDRGTSNQPQHF
TGTGCCAGTCGGGACAGGGGGACTAGCAATCAGCCCCAGCATTTT
>TRBD2|TRBV6-5|once|TRBJ2-1
CASSYSELAANNEQFF
TGTGCCAGCAGTTACTCTGAACTAGCGGCAAACAATGAGCAGTTCTTC
>.|TRBV28|.|TRBJ2-5
CASSLLRETQYF
TGTGCCAGCAGTTTACTCCGGGAGACCCAGTACTTC
>.|TRBV19|.|TRBJ1-5
CASSIETVINQPQHF
TGTGCCAGTAGTATAGAGACAGTTATTAATCAGCCCCAGCATTTT
>.|TRBV19|.|TRBJ2-5
CASSQFGKKGETQYF
TGTGCCAGTAGTCAATTCGGGAAAAAAGGGGAGACCCAGTACTTC
>.|TRBV9|.|TRBJ2-5
CASSRGAETQYF
TGTGCCAGCAGTCGGGGGGCCGAGACCCAGTACTTC
>TRBD1|TRBV5-1|.|TRBJ2-1
CASSWGQGNEQFF
TGCGCCAGCAGCTGGGGACAGGGTAATGAGCAGTTCTTC
>.|TRBV18|few|TRBJ1-5
CASSPVGGGNQPQHF
TGTGCCAGCTCCCCGGTGGGAGGGGGCAATCAGCCCCAGCATTTT
>.|TRBV5-1|.|TRBJ2-2
CASSERTDTGELFF
TGCGCCAGCAGCGAGCGGACAGACACCGGGGAGCTGTTTTTT
>.|TRBV7-9|.|TRBJ2-1
CASSRGAGEYNEQFF
TGTGCCAGCAGCCGAGGGGCAGGGGAATACAATGAGCAGTTCTTC
>TRBD2|TRBV4-2|.|TRBJ2-1
CASSPQPGGGANEQFF
TGTGCCAGCAGCCCACAACCGGGCGGGGGGGCAAATGAGCAGTTCTTC
>.|TRBV7-2|.|TRBJ1-1
CASSQSPGGMNTEAFF
TGTGCCAGCAGCCAATCCCCGGGGGGGATGAACACTGAAGCTTTCTTT